This TCR beta chain was profiled in a study of blood T cells in healthy people across ages. Study-level information: Template switching picked up about one barcoded beta molecule for each two T cells.

The second PCR ran roughly 7 to 12 cycles with a sample-barcoded 5' primer and J-beta primers. TCRdb independently ran MiXCR on the 5' RACE reads; one entry per CDR3 protein. The table lists 600,000 to 900,000 distinct CDR3 sequences, about 26% of them singletons. At least ten counts were recorded for this clonotype. The target antigen is unknown. Findings and limits, study-wide: Across the age range, TCR beta diversity per million T cells fell in a roughly linear way. Without sorted subsets, naive and antigen-experienced compartments could not be conclusively compared.

The CDR3 is 13 amino acids. J gave up 7 bases and V 4 bases, and 2 bases lay outside the gene matches. Germline assignment: CDR1 MNHEY and CDR2 SMNVEV (reference sequence). In addition, the sample was reused for a study of T cells of mothers and their children. From that report: Researchers found no T cell clones that were persistent and microchimeric.

Sequencing was performed on blood. This TCR derives from a boy between 10 and 17 years old in good health. The chain combines TRBV27 with TRBJ1-4, with 8 bases identical to TRBD1. CDR3 coding DNA: TGTGCCAGCAGTTACAGGGGGGGTGAAAAACTGTTTTTT. It translates to CASSYRGGEKLFF.